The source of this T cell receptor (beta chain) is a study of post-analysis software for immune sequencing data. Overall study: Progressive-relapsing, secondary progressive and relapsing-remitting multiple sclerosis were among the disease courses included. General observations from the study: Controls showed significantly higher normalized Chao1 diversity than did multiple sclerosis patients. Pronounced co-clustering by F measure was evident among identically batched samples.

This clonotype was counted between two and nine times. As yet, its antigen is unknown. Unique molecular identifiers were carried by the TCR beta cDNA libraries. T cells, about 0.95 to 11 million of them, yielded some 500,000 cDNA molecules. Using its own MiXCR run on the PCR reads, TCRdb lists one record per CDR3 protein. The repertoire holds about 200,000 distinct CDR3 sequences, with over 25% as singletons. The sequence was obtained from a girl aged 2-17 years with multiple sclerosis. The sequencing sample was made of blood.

The CDR3 protein is CAYRDRGISYEQYF. The CDR3 bases are TGTGCCTACCGAGACAGGGGGATCTCCTACGAGCAGTACTTC. The chain carries TRBV30 and TRBJ2-7; TRBD1 agrees at 9 bases. Germline assignment: CDR1 GTSNPN and CDR2 SVGIG (reference sequence). J lost 0 bases, V lost 7 bases, and 7 bases had no gene match. The length of the CDR3 is 14 residues.